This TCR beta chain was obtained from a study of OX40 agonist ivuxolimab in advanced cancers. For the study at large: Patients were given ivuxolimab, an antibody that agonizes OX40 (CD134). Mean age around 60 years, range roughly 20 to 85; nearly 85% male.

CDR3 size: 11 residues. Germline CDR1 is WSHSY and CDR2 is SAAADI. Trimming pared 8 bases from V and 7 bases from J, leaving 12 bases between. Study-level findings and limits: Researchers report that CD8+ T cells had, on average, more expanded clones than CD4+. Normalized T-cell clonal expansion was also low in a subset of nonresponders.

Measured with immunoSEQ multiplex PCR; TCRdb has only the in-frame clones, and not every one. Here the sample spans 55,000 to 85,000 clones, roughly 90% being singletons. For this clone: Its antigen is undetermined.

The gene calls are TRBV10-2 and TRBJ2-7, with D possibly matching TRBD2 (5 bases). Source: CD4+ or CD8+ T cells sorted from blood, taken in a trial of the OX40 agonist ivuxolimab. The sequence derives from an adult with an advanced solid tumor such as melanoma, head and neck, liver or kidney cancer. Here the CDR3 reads CASGRAWEQYF. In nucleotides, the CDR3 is TGCGCCAGCGGGCGGGCCTGGGAGCAGTACTTC.